This entry is about one T cell receptor (beta chain). Random hexamers served to reverse transcribe roughly 0.45 to 1 ug RNA. Amplification of TCR beta CDR3 used immunoSEQ multiplex PCR across 54 Vbeta and 13 Jbeta. A single record per CDR3 protein comes from TCRdb applying MiXCR to the immunoSEQ multiplex PCR reads. The sample has under 200,000 distinct CDR3 sequences, approximately 94% seen once. The data originate from a study of CD8 T cells in Susac syndrome. The wider study: Blood was drawn from Susac syndrome patients while they were therapy-naive, on corticosteroids, or on intravenous immunoglobulin alone.

After removal of 6 bases from V and 7 bases from J, the junction contained 10 bases not matched to a gene. Germline V gene sequence: CDR1 SGHAT, CDR2 FQNNGV. The CDR3 has 14 residues. Recently defined diagnostic criteria classed the Susac syndrome patients as definite or probable. This clonotype was sampled from a human donor with Susac syndrome. Sequencing used CD4+ T cells from PBMCs. This chain uses TRBV11-2 with TRBJ2-7, with 9 bases matching TRBD1. CDR3 residues: CASRRDREVGEQYF. CDR3 nucleotide sequence: TGTGCCAGCAGGAGGGACAGGGAGGTAGGGGAGCAGTACTTC.